A single sample gave rise to the 7 T cell receptor beta chains below, sequenced in a study of identical twins. TCRdb re-analysed the 5' RACE reads in MiXCR, keeping a single row per CDR3 protein. The table includes roughly 690,000 distinct CDR3 sequences, over 20% detected once. This sample also belongs to another study, concerning T cells expressing NK-cell markers.

The sample consisted of PBMCs. These receptors originate from a woman under 30 in good health.

This clonotype was counted a few times. The V gene is TRBV29-1, the J gene TRBJ2-1, with D possibly being TRBD1 (5 bases). CDR1 is SQVTM and CDR2 is ANQGSEA in the germline V gene. The CDR3 is made up of 16 amino acids. The ends were cut back, 4 bases at V and 1 base at J, with 17 bases in the middle. The CDR3 protein is CSVVGARAHSYNEQFF. In DNA form, the CDR3 reads TGCAGCGTTGTAGGGGCTAGGGCCCATTCCTACAATGAGCAGTTCTTC.

This clonotype was detected a few times. The V and J genes are TRBV7-2 and TRBJ2-1, with 9 bases that match TRBD2. This CDR3 has 16 amino acids. Germline values: CDR1 SGHTA, CDR2 FQGNSA. Losses at the gene ends were 6 bases for V and 3 bases for J; bases not matched to a gene: 9. CDR3 DNA sequence: TGTGCCAGCAGGGCTAGCGGGATTTCTTTCTACAATGAGCAGTTCTTC. It codes for CASRASGISFYNEQFF.

The J gene is TRBJ2-3, the V gene TRBV20-1; D not resolved. The CDR3 is made up of 13 amino acids. V lost 1 base, J lost 4 bases, and 9 bases lay in between. Germline V gives CDR1 DFQATT, CDR2 SNEGSKA (reference sequence). DNA for the CDR3: TGCAGTGCTAGAGTAGTCGGCCCAGATACGCAGTATTTT. Protein sequence: CSARVVGPDTQYF.

The V gene is TRBV20-1, the J gene TRBJ2-7; 8 nucleotides agree with TRBD1. In germline, CDR1 is DFQATT, CDR2 SNEGSKA (reference sequence). CDR3 length: 14 residues. V trimming: 7 bases; J trimming: 4 bases; junction bases outside the gene matches: 12. CDR3 in DNA: TGCAGTGTTGACCCCCGACAGGGGACTTACGAGCAGTACTTC. Its translation: CSVDPRQGTYEQYF.

The rearrangement links TRBV7-6 to TRBJ2-1, with 9 positions matching TRBD1. There are 15 residues in the CDR3. In germline, CDR1 is SGHVS, CDR2 FNYEAQ. V lost 0 bases, J lost 9 bases, and 6 bases stayed unmatched. CDR3 sequence reads: CASSLAHTGGSEQFF. CDR3 sequence (DNA): TGTGCCAGCAGCTTAGCGCATACAGGGGGCAGTGAGCAGTTCTTC.

This clonotype showed up many times. The chain links TRBV19 to TRBJ2-7; 8 nucleotides agree with TRBD1. The length of the CDR3 is 14 residues. V lost 5 bases to trimming and J lost 3 bases; unmatched junction nucleotides: 6. CDR1 and CDR2 (germline): LNHDA, SQIVND (reference sequence). The DNA of the CDR3 is TGTGCCAGTAGTTCCGGGACAGGCCTCTACGAGCAGTACTTC. Translation gives CASSSGTGLYEQYF.

The gene calls are TRBV2 and TRBJ2-7; the D call may be TRBD1 or TRBD2 (5 bases each). The germline V gene has CDR1 SNHLY and CDR2 FYNNEI. The CDR3 loop spans 17 amino acids. V was pared by 5 bases and J by 6 bases, with 26 bases between. The CDR3 nucleotides read TGTGCCAGCAGTTTGAGTCCAGAGGGGTCGAAAAGGGGCGAGCAGTACTTC. The encoded protein is CASSLSPEGSKRGEQYF.